A selection of T cell receptor beta chains follows, all from one sample in a study of shared clonotypes between healthy human individuals. The method was immunoSEQ multiplex PCR; TCRdb's version includes in-frame clones alone and lacks a portion of them. The sample shows 2.5 million or so clones, approximately 94% of them seen only once. Sequenced: naive CD4+ T cells sorted from blood. These receptors were collected from a man between 18 and 29 years old in good health. Both conserved end residues are part of each CDR3. A D gene is named only where the DNA matches it firmly. Some rows mark clone size as missing; the rest say once, few, many or name a class of expanded clone.

.,TRBV7-2,TRBJ1-3,.,CASSLGSGSFGNTIYF,TGTGCCAGCAGCTTAGGGTCAGGGAGCTTTGGAAACACCATATATTTT
.,TRBV5-1,TRBJ2-5,TRBD2,CASSLERLAGVQETQYF,TGCGCCAGCAGCTTGGAACGTCTAGCGGGAGTTCAAGAGACCCAGTACTTC
.,TRBV6-1,TRBJ2-7,.,CASSGAGDPYEQYF,TGTGCCAGCAGTGGAGCGGGCGACCCCTACGAGCAGTACTTC
.,TRBV30,TRBJ2-1,TRBD1,CAWSAGTGGYNEQFF,TGTGCCTGGAGTGCCGGGACAGGGGGGTACAATGAGCAGTTCTTC
.,TRBV7-2,TRBJ2-1,TRBD2,CASSVLAGGYNEQFF,TGTGCCAGCAGCGTACTAGCGGGAGGGTACAATGAGCAGTTCTTC
once,TRBV2,TRBJ2-3,.,CASSVEAGTADTQYF,TGTGCCAGCAGTGTAGAGGCGGGAACGGCAGATACGCAGTATTTT
.,TRBV5-4,TRBJ2-3,TRBD2,CASSQGTSGSYTQYF,TGTGCCAGCAGCCAAGGGACTAGCGGCAGCTATACGCAGTATTTT
.,TRBV5-4,TRBJ1-6,.,CASSSDLNNSPLHF,TGTGCCAGCAGCTCGGACTTAAATAATTCACCCCTCCACTTT
.,TRBV6-6,TRBJ1-3,.,CASSYIENTIYF,TGTGCCAGCAGTTACATCGAAAACACCATATATTTT
.,TRBV6-1,TRBJ2-4,TRBD2,CASSDPSGGEAKNIQYF,TGTGCCAGCAGTGACCCTAGCGGGGGGGAAGCCAAAAACATTCAGTACTTC
.,TRBV18,TRBJ2-7,.,CASSPGGQASYEQYF,TGTGCCAGCTCACCGGGAGGACAGGCATCCTACGAGCAGTACTTC
.,TRBV10-3,TRBJ2-5,.,CAIGSSSGETQYF,TGTGCCATAGGAAGTTCCTCCGGAGAGACCCAGTACTTC
.,TRBV5-1,TRBJ2-7,.,CASSEGTARDYEQYF,TGCGCCAGCAGCGAAGGGACTGCTAGAGACTACGAGCAGTACTTC
.,TRBV7-2,TRBJ2-7,.,CASSLVAGTYEQYF,TGTGCCAGCAGCTTAGTGGCGGGAACCTACGAGCAGTACTTC
.,TRBV4-1,TRBJ2-3,TRBD2,CASSQAGAGFLDTQYF,TGCGCCAGCAGCCAAGCTGGAGCGGGGTTTCTAGATACGCAGTATTTT
.,TRBV9,TRBJ2-3,.,CASSPPSLSSTDTQYF,TGTGCCAGCAGCCCGCCTAGCCTCTCTAGCACAGATACGCAGTATTTT
once,TRBV30,TRBJ1-4,.,CAGTGQANEKLFF,TGTGCCGGGACGGGACAAGCGAATGAAAAACTGTTTTTT
.,TRBV5-1,TRBJ1-1,.,CASSLLDANTEAFF,TGCGCCAGCAGCCTTCTAGACGCTAACACTGAAGCTTTCTTT
.,TRBV29-1,TRBJ2-5,.,CSVEGRLYQETQYF,TGCAGCGTTGAGGGCAGATTGTACCAAGAGACCCAGTACTTC
.,TRBV18,TRBJ2-7,TRBD2,CASSPGRGAPYEQYF,TGTGCCAGCTCACCAGGGCGGGGGGCCCCCTACGAGCAGTACTTC
few,TRBV5-6,TRBJ1-5,.,CASSLGLNQPQHF,TGTGCCAGCAGCTTGGGACTGAATCAGCCCCAGCATTTT
.,TRBV12-1,TRBJ2-1,.,CASSFQGNEQFF,TGTGCCAGCAGCTTTCAGGGCAATGAGCAGTTCTTC
.,TRBV5-4,TRBJ1-1,.,CASSLNREGTEAFF,TGTGCCAGCAGCTTGAACAGGGAGGGCACTGAAGCTTTCTTT
.,TRBV2,TRBJ1-1,.,CASRVPNTEAFF,TGTGCCAGCCGGGTTCCTAACACTGAAGCTTTCTTT
.,TRBV12-5,TRBJ2-2,.,CASGPLGANTGELFF,TGTGCTAGTGGGCCCCTGGGCGCGAACACCGGGGAGCTGTTTTTT
.,TRBV5-1,TRBJ2-3,.,CASSYPGTDTQYF,TGCGCCAGCAGTTATCCCGGCACAGATACGCAGTATTTT
.,TRBV30,TRBJ2-7,TRBD1,CAWTPPPDRGRYEQYF,TGTGCCTGGACTCCACCCCCGGACAGGGGTAGATACGAGCAGTACTTC
.,TRBV10-3,TRBJ2-3,TRBD2,CASRLAGEGDTQYF,TGTGCCAGCCGATTAGCGGGGGAGGGGGATACGCAGTATTTT
.,TRBV7-2,TRBJ2-5,TRBD1,CASSLQGAMLETQYF,TGTGCCAGCAGCTTACAGGGGGCTATGTTGGAGACCCAGTACTTC
.,TRBV28,TRBJ1-2,.,CASSSDTVISKRDGYTF,TGTGCCAGCAGTTCGGATACCGTAATTTCAAAAAGGGATGGCTACACCTTC
.,TRBV6-5,TRBJ2-2,TRBD2,CASGRGQSLGGELFF,TGTGCCAGCGGGAGGGGCCAGTCGTTAGGCGGGGAGCTGTTTTTT
.,TRBV5-4,TRBJ1-2,TRBD1,CASRAFPTGTTADNNYGYTF,TGTGCCAGCAGAGCCTTCCCGACAGGGACGACTGCCGATAATAACTATGGCTACACCTTC
.,TRBV18,TRBJ2-6,.,CASSPPASASGANVLTF,TGTGCCAGCTCACCACCGGCATCAGCTTCTGGGGCCAACGTCCTGACTTTC
.,TRBV5-1,TRBJ1-1,.,CASSPQDNTEAFF,TGCGCCAGCAGCCCACAGGACAACACTGAAGCTTTCTTT
.,TRBV6-1,TRBJ1-6,TRBD1,CASRDSLGSPLHF,TGTGCCAGCCGGGACAGTCTCGGTTCACCCCTCCACTTT
.,TRBV7-9,TRBJ2-5,TRBD1,CASSSGQVSSETQYF,TGTGCCAGCAGCTCAGGACAGGTATCATCGGAGACCCAGTACTTC
.,TRBV7-3,TRBJ2-1,.,CASSLETGYNYNEQFF,TGTGCCAGCAGCTTAGAGACAGGCTATAACTACAATGAGCAGTTCTTC
.,TRBV7-9,TRBJ2-7,TRBD1,CASSFSGTGLSYEQYF,TGTGCCAGCAGCTTCTCCGGGACAGGTCTATCCTACGAGCAGTACTTC
.,TRBV7-6,TRBJ1-6,TRBD1,CASSMGQPHNSPLHF,TGTGCCAGCAGCATGGGACAGCCCCATAATTCACCCCTCCACTTT
.,TRBV5-4,TRBJ2-5,.,CASSLKSGEETQYF,TGTGCCAGCAGCTTGAAATCGGGGGAAGAGACCCAGTACTTC
few,TRBV7-9,TRBJ1-6,.,CASSLGGLGPLHF,TGTGCCAGCAGCTTAGGGGGATTAGGGCCCCTCCACTTT
.,TRBV18,TRBJ1-1,.,CASSRDGGGTEAFF,TGTGCCAGCTCACGGGACGGGGGCGGGACTGAAGCTTTCTTT
once,TRBV28,TRBJ1-5,.,CASSPTGPPRVQPQHF,TGTGCCAGCAGCCCCACCGGTCCCCCCAGAGTCCAGCCCCAGCATTTT
.,TRBV6-1,TRBJ2-1,TRBD1,CASGTGDYNEQFF,TGTGCCAGCGGGACAGGGGACTACAATGAGCAGTTCTTC
.,TRBV11-2,TRBJ1-1,.,CASSLPGFTEAFF,TGTGCCAGCAGCTTACCAGGTTTCACTGAAGCTTTCTTT
.,TRBV2,TRBJ2-1,.,CASSESPTSFEQFF,TGTGCCAGCAGTGAATCCCCAACTAGTTTTGAGCAGTTCTTC
.,TRBV5-1,TRBJ2-3,.,CASNAGTKGGTQYF,TGCGCCAGCAACGCCGGGACTAAAGGGGGTACGCAGTATTTT
.,TRBV11-2,TRBJ2-1,.,CASSKQGLNEQFF,TGTGCCAGCAGCAAACAGGGTCTCAATGAGCAGTTCTTC
.,TRBV5-6,TRBJ2-7,TRBD2,CASSLWGGYEQYF,TGTGCCAGCAGCTTGTGGGGGGGCTACGAGCAGTACTTC
.,TRBV19,TRBJ1-3,TRBD1,CASTEGATGNTIYF,TGTGCCAGTACCGAGGGGGCAACTGGAAACACCATATATTTT
.,TRBV5-4,TRBJ1-3,TRBD1,CASSLGGTGSSGNTIYF,TGTGCCAGCAGCTTGGGGGGGACAGGCAGCTCTGGAAACACCATATATTTT
once,TRBV4-3,TRBJ2-7,TRBD1,CASSQNRGEQYF,TGCGCCAGCAGCCAAAACAGGGGTGAGCAGTACTTC
.,TRBV6-5,TRBJ1-4,.,CASSYSRGGEKLFF,TGTGCCAGCAGTTACTCGAGGGGTGGTGAAAAACTGTTTTTT